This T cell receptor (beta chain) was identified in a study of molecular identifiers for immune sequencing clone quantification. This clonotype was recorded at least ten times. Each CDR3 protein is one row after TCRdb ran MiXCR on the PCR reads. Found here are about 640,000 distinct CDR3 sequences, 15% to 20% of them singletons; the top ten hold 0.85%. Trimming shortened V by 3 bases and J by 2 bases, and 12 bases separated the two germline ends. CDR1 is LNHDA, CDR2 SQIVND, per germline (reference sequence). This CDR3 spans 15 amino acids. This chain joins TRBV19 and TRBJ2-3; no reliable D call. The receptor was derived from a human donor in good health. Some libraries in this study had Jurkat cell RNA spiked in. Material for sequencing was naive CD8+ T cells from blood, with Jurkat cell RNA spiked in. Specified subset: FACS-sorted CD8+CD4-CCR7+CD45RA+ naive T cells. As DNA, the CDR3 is TGTGCCAGTAGTATCCTATCGGCGACCACAGATACGCAGTATTTT. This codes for CASSILSATTDTQYF.